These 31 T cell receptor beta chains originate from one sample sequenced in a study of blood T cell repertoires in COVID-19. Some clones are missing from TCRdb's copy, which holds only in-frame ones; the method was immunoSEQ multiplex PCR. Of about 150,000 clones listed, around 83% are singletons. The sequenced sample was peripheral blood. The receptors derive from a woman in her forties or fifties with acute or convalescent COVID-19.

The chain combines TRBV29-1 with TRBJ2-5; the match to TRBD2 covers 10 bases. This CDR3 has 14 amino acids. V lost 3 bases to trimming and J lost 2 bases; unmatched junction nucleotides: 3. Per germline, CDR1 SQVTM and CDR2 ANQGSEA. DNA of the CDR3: TGCAGCGTTGACCCTAGCGGGGGTCAAGAGACCCAGTACTTC. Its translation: CSVDPSGGQETQYF.

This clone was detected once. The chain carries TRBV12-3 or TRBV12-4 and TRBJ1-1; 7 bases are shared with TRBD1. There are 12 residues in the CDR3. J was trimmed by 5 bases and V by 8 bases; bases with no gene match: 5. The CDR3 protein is CASGTGVTEAFF. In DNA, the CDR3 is TGTGCCAGCGGCACAGGGGTGACTGAAGCTTTCTTT.

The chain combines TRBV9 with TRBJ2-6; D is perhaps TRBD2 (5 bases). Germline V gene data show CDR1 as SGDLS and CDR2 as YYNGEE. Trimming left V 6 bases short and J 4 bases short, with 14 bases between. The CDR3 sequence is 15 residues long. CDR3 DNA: TGTGCCAGCAACGACTGGAGGTCGGGGGCCAACGTCCTGACTTTC. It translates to CASNDWRSGANVLTF.

The CDR3 reads CAISEGGGAAQYF. The CDR3 bases are TGTGCCATCAGTGAGGGAGGAGGGGCGGCCCAGTACTTC. V gene TRBV10-3 combines with J gene TRBJ2-5; D possibly corresponds to TRBD2 (6 bases). CDR3 length: 13 amino acids. The germline V and J ends were trimmed by 2 bases and 9 bases, with 13 bases remaining between them. Germline V lookup: CDR1 ENHRY, CDR2 SYGVKD.

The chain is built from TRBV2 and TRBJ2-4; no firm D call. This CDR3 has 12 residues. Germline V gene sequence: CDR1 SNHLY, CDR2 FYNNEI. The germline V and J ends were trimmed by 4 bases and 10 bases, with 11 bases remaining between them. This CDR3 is CASSAVQAIQYF. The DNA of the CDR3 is TGTGCCAGCAGTGCGGTTCAAGCAATTCAGTACTTC.

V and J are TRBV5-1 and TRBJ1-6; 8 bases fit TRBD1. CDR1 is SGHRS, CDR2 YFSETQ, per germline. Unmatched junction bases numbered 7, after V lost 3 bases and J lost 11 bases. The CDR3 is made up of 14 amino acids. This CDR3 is CASSSGTGAPPLHF. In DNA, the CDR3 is TGCGCCAGCAGCTCCGGGACAGGCGCTCCACCCCTCCACTTT.

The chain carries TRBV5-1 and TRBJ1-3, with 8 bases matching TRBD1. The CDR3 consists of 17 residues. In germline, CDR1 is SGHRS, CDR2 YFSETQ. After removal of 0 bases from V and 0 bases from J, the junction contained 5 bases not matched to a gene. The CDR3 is CASSLEPQGASGNTIYF. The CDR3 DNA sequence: TGCGCCAGCAGCTTGGAACCCCAGGGGGCCTCTGGAAACACCATATATTTT.

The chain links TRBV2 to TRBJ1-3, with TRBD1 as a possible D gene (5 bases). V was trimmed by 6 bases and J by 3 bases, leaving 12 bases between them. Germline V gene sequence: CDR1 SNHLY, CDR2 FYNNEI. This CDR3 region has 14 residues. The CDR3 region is CASRDSTIGNTIYF. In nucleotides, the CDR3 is TGTGCCAGCAGAGACAGCACCATTGGAAACACCATATATTTT.

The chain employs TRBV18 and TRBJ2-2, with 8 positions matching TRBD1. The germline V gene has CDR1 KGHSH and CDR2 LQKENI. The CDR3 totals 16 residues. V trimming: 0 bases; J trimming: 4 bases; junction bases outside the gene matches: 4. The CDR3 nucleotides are TGTGCCAGCTCACCACCGCGGACAGGGCTCACCGGGGAGCTGTTTTTT. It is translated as CASSPPRTGLTGELFF. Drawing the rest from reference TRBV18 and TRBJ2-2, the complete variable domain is NAGVMQNPRHLVRRRGQEARLRCSPMKGHSHVYWYRQLPEEGLKFMVYLQKENIIDESGMPKERFSAEFPKEGPSILRIQQVVRGDSAAYFCASSPPRTGLTGELFFGEGSRLTVL.

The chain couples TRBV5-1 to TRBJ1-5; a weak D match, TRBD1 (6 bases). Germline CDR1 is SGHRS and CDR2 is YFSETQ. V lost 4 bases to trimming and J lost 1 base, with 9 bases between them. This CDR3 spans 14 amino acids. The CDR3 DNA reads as TGCGCCAGCAGCCTGACAGGCAGCAATCAGCCCCAGCATTTT. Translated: CASSLTGSNQPQHF. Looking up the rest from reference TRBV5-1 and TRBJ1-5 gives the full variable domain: KAGVTQTPRYLIKTRGQQVTLSCSPISGHRSVSWYQQTPGQGLQFLFEYFSETQRNKGNFPGRFSGRQFSNSRSEMNVSTLELGDSALYLCASSLTGSNQPQHFGDGTRLSIL.

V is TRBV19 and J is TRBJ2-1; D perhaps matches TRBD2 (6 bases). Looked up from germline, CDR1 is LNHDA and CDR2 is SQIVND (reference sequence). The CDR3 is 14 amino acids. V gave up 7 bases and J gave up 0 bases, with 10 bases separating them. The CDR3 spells CASNGGNSYNEQFF. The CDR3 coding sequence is TGTGCCAGTAACGGGGGTAACTCCTACAATGAGCAGTTCTTC.

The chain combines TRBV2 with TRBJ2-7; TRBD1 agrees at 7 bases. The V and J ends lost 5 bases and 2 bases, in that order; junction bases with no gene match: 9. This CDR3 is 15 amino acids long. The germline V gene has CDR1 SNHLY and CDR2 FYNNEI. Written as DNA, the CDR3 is TGTGCCAGCAGTCTTGCGGACAGGTCGACCTACGAGCAGTACTTC. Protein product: CASSLADRSTYEQYF. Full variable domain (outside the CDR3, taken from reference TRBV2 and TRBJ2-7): EPEVTQTPSHQVTQMGQEVILRCVPISNHLYFYWYRQILGQKVEFLVSFYNNEISEKSEIFDDQFSVERPDGSNFTLKIRSTKLEDSAMYFCASSLADRSTYEQYFGPGTRLTVT.

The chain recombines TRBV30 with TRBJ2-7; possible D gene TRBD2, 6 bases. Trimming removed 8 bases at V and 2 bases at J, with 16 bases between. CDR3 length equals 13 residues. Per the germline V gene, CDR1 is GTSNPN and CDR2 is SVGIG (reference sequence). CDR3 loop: CAGNRDSAYEQYF. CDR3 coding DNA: TGTGCCGGTAACCGGGACTCGGCCTACGAGCAGTACTTC.

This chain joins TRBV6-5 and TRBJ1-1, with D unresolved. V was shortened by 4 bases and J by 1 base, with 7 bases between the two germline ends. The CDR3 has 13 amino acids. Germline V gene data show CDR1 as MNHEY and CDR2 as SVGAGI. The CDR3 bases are TGTGCCAGCAGTTTCGACAAGAACACTGAAGCTTTCTTT. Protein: CASSFDKNTEAFF.

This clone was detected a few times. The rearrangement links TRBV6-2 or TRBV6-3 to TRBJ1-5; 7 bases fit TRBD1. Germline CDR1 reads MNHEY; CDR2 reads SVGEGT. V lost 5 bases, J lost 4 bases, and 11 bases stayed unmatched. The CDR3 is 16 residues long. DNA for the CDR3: TGTGCCAGCAGTCTCGCCGGGACAGTGGGGAATCAGCCCCAGCATTTT. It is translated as CASSLAGTVGNQPQHF.

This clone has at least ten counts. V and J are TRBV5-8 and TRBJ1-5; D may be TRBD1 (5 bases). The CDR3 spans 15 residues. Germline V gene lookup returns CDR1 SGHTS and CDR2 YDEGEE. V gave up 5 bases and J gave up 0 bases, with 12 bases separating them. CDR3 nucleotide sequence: TGTGCCAGCAGTTATCAGGGTTATAGCAATCAGCCCCAGCATTTT. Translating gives CASSYQGYSNQPQHF.

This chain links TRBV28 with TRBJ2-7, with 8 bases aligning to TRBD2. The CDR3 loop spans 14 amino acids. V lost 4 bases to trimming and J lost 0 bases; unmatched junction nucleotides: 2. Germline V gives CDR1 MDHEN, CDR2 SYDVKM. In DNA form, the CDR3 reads TGTGCCAGCAGTTCTAGCGGGCTCTCCTACGAGCAGTACTTC. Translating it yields CASSSSGLSYEQYF.

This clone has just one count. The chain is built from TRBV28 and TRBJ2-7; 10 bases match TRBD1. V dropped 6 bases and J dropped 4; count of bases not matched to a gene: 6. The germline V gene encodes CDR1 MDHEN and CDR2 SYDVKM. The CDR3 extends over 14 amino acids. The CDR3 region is CASRGQGFVYEQYF. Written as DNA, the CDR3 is TGTGCCAGCAGGGGACAGGGGTTCGTTTACGAGCAGTACTTC.

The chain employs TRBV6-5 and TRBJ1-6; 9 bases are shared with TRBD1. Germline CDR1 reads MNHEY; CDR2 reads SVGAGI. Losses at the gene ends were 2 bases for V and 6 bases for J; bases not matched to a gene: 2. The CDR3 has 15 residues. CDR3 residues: CASSYGDRANSPLHF. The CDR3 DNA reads TGTGCCAGCAGTTACGGGGACAGGGCTAATTCACCCCTCCACTTT.

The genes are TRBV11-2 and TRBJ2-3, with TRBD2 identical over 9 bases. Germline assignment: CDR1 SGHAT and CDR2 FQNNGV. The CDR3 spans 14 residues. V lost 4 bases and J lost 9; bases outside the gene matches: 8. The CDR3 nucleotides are TGTGCCAGCAGCTACGGACTAGCGCGGAGGACGCAGTATTTT. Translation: CASSYGLARRTQYF.

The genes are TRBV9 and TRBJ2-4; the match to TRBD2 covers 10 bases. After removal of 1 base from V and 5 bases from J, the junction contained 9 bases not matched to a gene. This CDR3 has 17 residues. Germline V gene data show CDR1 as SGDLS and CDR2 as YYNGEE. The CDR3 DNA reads TGTGCCAGCAGCGTATCGGCTAGCGGGGGACTTCAAAACATTCAGTACTTC. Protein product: CASSVSASGGLQNIQYF.

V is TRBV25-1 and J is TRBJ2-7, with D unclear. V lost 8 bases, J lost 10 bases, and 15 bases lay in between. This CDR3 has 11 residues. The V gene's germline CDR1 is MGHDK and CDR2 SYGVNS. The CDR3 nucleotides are TGTGCCAGCCGCCGACAAGAATCACAGTACTTC. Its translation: CASRRQESQYF.

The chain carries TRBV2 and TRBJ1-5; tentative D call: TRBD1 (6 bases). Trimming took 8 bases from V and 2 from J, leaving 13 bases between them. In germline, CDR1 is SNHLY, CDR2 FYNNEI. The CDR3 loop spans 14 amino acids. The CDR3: CASSWGQGNQPQHF. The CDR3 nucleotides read TGTGCCAGCTCGTGGGGGCAAGGCAATCAGCCCCAGCATTTT.

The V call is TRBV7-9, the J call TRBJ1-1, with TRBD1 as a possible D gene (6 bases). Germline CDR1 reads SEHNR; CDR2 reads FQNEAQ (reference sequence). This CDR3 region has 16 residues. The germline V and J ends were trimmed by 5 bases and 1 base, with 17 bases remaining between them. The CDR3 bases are TGTGCCAGCAGCCCGGGGGGGGCAGCTCAGAACACTGAAGCTTTCTTT. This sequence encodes CASSPGGAAQNTEAFF. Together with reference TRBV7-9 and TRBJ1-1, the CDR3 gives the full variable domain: DTGVSQNPRHKITKRGQNVTFRCDPISEHNRLYWYRQTLGQGPEFLTYFQNEAQLEKSRLLSDRFSAERPKGSFSTLEIQRTEQGDSAMYLCASSPGGAAQNTEAFFGQGTRLTVV.

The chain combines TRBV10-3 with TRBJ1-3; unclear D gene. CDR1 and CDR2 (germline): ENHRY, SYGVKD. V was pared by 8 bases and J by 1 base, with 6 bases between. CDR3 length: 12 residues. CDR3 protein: CAILASGNTIYF. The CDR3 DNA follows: TGTGCCATCTTGGCTTCTGGAAACACCATATATTTT.

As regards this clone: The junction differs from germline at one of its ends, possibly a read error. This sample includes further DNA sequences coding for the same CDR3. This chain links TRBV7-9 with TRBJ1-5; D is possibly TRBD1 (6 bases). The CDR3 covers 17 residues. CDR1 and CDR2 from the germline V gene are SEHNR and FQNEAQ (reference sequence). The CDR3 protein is CASSSRDTTRGNQPQHF. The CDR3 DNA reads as TGCGCCAGCAGCTCCCGGGACACTACCCGTGGGAATCAGCCCCAGCATTTT.

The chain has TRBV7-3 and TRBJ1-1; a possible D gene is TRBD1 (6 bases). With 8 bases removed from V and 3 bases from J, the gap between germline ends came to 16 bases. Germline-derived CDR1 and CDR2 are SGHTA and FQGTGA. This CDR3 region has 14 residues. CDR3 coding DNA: TGTGCCAGCGCATTACAAGGGGGGGACACTGAAGCTTTCTTT. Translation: CASALQGGDTEAFF.

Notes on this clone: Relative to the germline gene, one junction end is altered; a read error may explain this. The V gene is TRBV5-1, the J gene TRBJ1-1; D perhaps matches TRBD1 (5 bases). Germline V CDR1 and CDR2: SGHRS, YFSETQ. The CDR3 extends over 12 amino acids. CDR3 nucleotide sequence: TGCGCCAGCAGCTTGGTTGCAGGGAATGGGGTATTT. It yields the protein CASSLVAGNGVF.

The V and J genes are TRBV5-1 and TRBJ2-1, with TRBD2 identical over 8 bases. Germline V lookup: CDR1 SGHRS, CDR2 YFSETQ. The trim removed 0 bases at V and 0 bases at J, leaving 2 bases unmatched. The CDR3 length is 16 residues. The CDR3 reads CASSLGAGGSYNEQFF. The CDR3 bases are TGCGCCAGCAGCTTGGGTGCGGGAGGCTCCTACAATGAGCAGTTCTTC.

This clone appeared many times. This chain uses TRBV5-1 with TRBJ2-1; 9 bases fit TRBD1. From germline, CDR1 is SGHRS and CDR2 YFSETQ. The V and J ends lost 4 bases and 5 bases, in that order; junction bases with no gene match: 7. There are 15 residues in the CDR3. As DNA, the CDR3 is TGCGCCAGCAGCCCGACGGGACAGGGAAACAATGAGCAGTTCTTC. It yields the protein CASSPTGQGNNEQFF.

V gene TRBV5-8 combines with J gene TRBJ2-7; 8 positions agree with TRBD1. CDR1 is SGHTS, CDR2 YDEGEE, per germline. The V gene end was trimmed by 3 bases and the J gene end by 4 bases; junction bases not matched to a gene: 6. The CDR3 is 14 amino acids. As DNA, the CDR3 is TGTGCCAGCAGCTCGACAGGGGTGGCGTACGAGCAGTACTTC. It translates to CASSSTGVAYEQYF.